This T cell receptor beta chain originates from a study of a mutant IDH1 vaccine in newly diagnosed glioma. About the research overall: Of treated patients, approximately 62% were men and 37.5% women, averaging about 40 years.

Germline assignment: CDR1 KGHSH and CDR2 LQKENI. V lost 1 base, J lost 8 bases, and 15 bases lay in between. This CDR3 has 15 residues. Noted time point: baseline, week 1 (first vaccination visit). Documented treatment: pre-vaccination baseline after standard-of-care therapy. Donor tumors were new WHO grade 3 or 4 IDH1-mutant, ATRX-lost astrocytomas. On this clone itself: Its antigen is as yet unknown.

Whole-study findings and limits: Changes in the top peripheral T cell clonotypes seemingly had no bearing on pseudoprogression.

Profiled with immunoSEQ multiplex PCR; TCRdb holds only in-frame clones, not every one. Of 85,000 to 100,000 clones listed, over 75% are singletons. The chain combines TRBV18 with TRBJ2-1; D gene uncertain. This clonotype was obtained from a middle-aged man with glioma. The specimen comprised PBMCs, sampled from a glioma patient treated with radiotherapy, temozolomide or both. The CDR3 bases are TGTGCCAGCTCACCACGAATCCAAGAAGTCGATGAGCAGTTCTTC. Its protein is CASSPRIQEVDEQFF.